This entry lists 14 T cell receptor beta chains sequenced from one sample in a study of blood T cells in healthy people across ages. It was with a sample-barcoded 5' primer and a J-beta primer mix that a second PCR of about 6 to 11 cycles was run. TCRdb re-called the 5' RACE reads with MiXCR, one entry per CDR3 protein. The sample has some 1.7 million distinct CDR3 sequences, under 30% seen once. The sequenced sample was blood. The source of these receptors is a woman younger than 45 in good health.

Notes on this clonotype: One end of the junction varies from germline; a read error may be responsible. The chain joins TRBV12-3 or TRBV12-4 to TRBJ2-3; 8 nucleotides agree with TRBD2. The CDR3 covers 12 residues. The CDR3 bases are TGTGCCAACTCGCGGGGGGCAGATGCGCAGTATTTT. Amino acids: CANSRGADAQYF.

The V and J genes are TRBV4-2 and TRBJ1-3; D is ambiguous. Deletions cut 0 bases from V and 1 base from J, with 10 bases between. Germline-derived CDR1 and CDR2 are LGHNA and YNFKEQ. There are 16 residues in the CDR3. This chain's CDR3 is CASSQDWAGSGNTIYF. The CDR3 DNA is TGTGCCAGCAGCCAAGATTGGGCGGGATCTGGAAACACCATATATTTT.

The V and J genes are TRBV20-1 and TRBJ1-2; D gene unclear. Germline CDR1 DFQATT, CDR2 SNEGSKA (reference sequence). Trimming left V 2 bases short and J 0 bases short, with 16 bases between. This CDR3 has 16 residues. The CDR3 nucleotides read TGCAGTGCTAGAACCCCCCGGACCATACCTAACTATGGCTACACCTTC. It translates to CSARTPRTIPNYGYTF.

On this clonotype: Just one base apart from a much larger clone, this may be a read error. The J gene is TRBJ2-7, the V gene TRBV12-5; tentatively, D is TRBD1 (6 bases). The CDR3 has 13 amino acids. Germline V gene sequence: CDR1 LGHNT, CDR2 FRNRAP. V was clipped by 10 bases and J by 3 bases, with 16 bases between them. CDR3 region: CAKTGQSIYEQYF. Here the CDR3 DNA reads TGTGCTAAGACGGGACAAAGTATCTACGAGCAGTACTTC. The full variable domain, its missing parts supplied by reference TRBV12-5 and TRBJ2-7, is DARVTQTPRHKVTEMGQEVTMRCQPILGHNTVFWYRQTMMQGLELLAYFRNRAPLDDSGMPKDRFSAEMPDATLATLKIQPSEPRDSAVYFCAKTGQSIYEQYFGPGTRLTVT.

A few counts support this clonotype. V is TRBV29-1 and J is TRBJ1-5, with TRBD1 identical over 7 bases. CDR3 size: 14 residues. Germline V gene lookup returns CDR1 SQVTM and CDR2 ANQGSEA. Trimming at V came to 7 bases and at J to 3 bases, leaving 9 bases not matched to a gene. CDR3 residues: CSASVRGDNQPQHF. CDR3 bases: TGCAGCGCCTCGGTCAGGGGGGACAATCAGCCCCAGCATTTT.

Only a few counts were recorded for this clonotype. The chain has TRBV27 and TRBJ2-7, with D possibly being TRBD1 (5 bases). This CDR3 has 13 amino acids. Trimming left V 0 bases short and J 6 bases short, with 9 bases between. Germline CDR1 MNHEY, CDR2 SMNVEV (reference sequence). Here the CDR3 DNA reads TGTGCCAGCAGTTTATCCAGGGTCGGCGAGCAGTACTTC. It yields the protein CASSLSRVGEQYF.

On this clonotype: One end of the junction varies from germline; a read error may be responsible. V is TRBV15 and J is TRBJ1-4, with no clear D. Per the germline V gene, CDR1 is LNHNV and CDR2 is YYDKDF (reference sequence). The CDR3 extends over 16 amino acids. The CDR3 sequence is CATSRDLGRTNERLFF. The DNA of the CDR3 is TGTGCCACCAGCAGAGATCTTGGGAGAACTAATGAAAGACTGTTTTTT.

The chain uses TRBV20-1 and TRBJ2-5; possibly TRBD2 for D (6 bases). The CDR3 runs to 13 residues. Germline CDR1 and CDR2: DFQATT and SNEGSKA (reference sequence). Trimming pared 6 bases from V and 1 base from J, leaving 12 bases between. CDR3 DNA: TGCAGTGCCGCCCTCGGGAGCCAAGAGACCCAGTACTTC. Protein sequence: CSAALGSQETQYF.

This clonotype was seen a few times. A read error may explain this, as a much larger clone is one base away. The rearrangement uses TRBV9 and TRBJ2-1, with D perhaps matching TRBD2 (6 bases). The J call may be in error: the DNA end matches TRBJ2-7 better. Germline V gene data show CDR1 as SGDLS and CDR2 as YYNGEE. The CDR3 is 15 amino acids. CDR3 sequence reads: CASSTKAGSYNEQYF. In DNA form, the CDR3 reads TGTGCCAGCAGCACCAAAGCGGGCTCCTACAATGAGCAGTACTTC.

This clonotype was detected once. Since a much larger clone is just one base distant, this may be a read error. The J gene is TRBJ2-3, the V gene TRBV4-1; D gene unclear. The CDR3 covers 14 residues. Germline V CDR1 and CDR2: MGHRA, YSYEKL. This CDR3 reads CASSQGVFTDMQYF. CDR3 nucleotide sequence: TGCGCCAGCAGCCAAGGAGTTTTCACAGATATGCAGTATTTT.

Points on this clonotype: At one boundary the junction diverges from the germline segment, which might be a read error. This chain joins TRBV12-3 or TRBV12-4 and TRBJ2-4; 7 positions agree with TRBD1. The CDR3 runs to 15 residues. CDR3: CAGSPQGGAANIQYF. Here the CDR3 DNA reads TGTGCCGGCAGTCCCCAAGGGGGCGCGGCGAACATTCAGTACTTC.

The chain recombines TRBV12-3 or TRBV12-4 with TRBJ2-3, with D unclear. The CDR3 sequence is 13 residues long. Trimming took 5 bases from V and 4 from J, leaving 10 bases between them. DNA of the CDR3: TGTGCCAGCAGTCTCCTTAGGGCAGATACGCAGTATTTT. This codes for CASSLLRADTQYF.

As to this clonotype: No conserved phenylalanine or tryptophan is present at the end of the CDR3, so a read error is the likely explanation. This chain uses TRBV12-3 or TRBV12-4 with TRBJ1-2; possibly TRBD1 for D (5 bases). The CDR3 loop spans 13 amino acids. V lost 6 bases to trimming and J lost 8 bases, with 16 bases between them. The DNA of the CDR3 is TGTGCCAGCAGGTTTTCTAGGGACGGCGGCTACACCCTC. Its translation is CASRFSRDGGYTL.

The sample holds many counts of this clonotype. The chain couples TRBV10-3 to TRBJ1-2; the match to TRBD1 covers 9 bases. Germline assignment: CDR1 ENHRY and CDR2 SYGVKD. The CDR3 is 15 residues long. V gave up 7 bases and J gave up 0 bases; unmatched junction bases: 6. DNA for the CDR3: TGTGCCATCAATGCGGGACAGGGCACTAACTATGGCTACACCTTC. It is translated as CAINAGQGTNYGYTF.